These 17 T cell receptor beta chains share one sample of origin, sequenced in a study of prognosis after radiotherapy for stage I lung cancer. Multiplex PCR, run in two rounds, amplified TCR beta CDR3 from genomic DNA. The authors ran first-round PCR with primers specific to each TRBV and TRBJ gene. Each CDR3 protein gets one entry after TCRdb re-called the multiplex PCR reads with MiXCR. Here the sample spans about 27,000 distinct CDR3 sequences, about 43% being singletons. The sample consisted of PBMCs, taken before or after stereotactic body radiation therapy (not recorded which). These receptors all stem from a donor aged 50 or older with non-small cell lung cancer.

This clonotype was counted many times. This chain connects TRBV12-3 or TRBV12-4 to TRBJ2-1; perhaps TRBD1 as D (6 bases). This CDR3 has 14 residues. The V and J ends lost 6 bases and 9 bases respectively, with 18 bases between them. The CDR3 nucleotides read TGTGCCAGCAGCCCTATTCCGGACAGCTTTGAGCAGTTCTTC. Protein: CASSPIPDSFEQFF.

The rearrangement uses TRBV24-1 and TRBJ2-7, with 7 bases lining up with TRBD2. The germline V gene has CDR1 KGHDR and CDR2 SFDVKD. This CDR3 comprises 14 residues. The trim removed 7 bases at V and 0 bases at J, leaving 5 bases unmatched. CDR3 amino acids: CATSPGEGSYEQYF. CDR3 DNA sequence: TGTGCCACCAGCCCGGGGGAGGGCTCCTACGAGCAGTACTTC.

Many counts were recorded for this clonotype. The chain combines TRBV2 with TRBJ1-1; D not resolved. Per germline, CDR1 SNHLY and CDR2 FYNNEI. The CDR3 extends over 13 amino acids. The ends were cut back, 4 bases at V and 0 bases at J, with 6 bases in the middle. DNA of the CDR3: TGTGCCAGCAGTGTTTCCATGAACACTGAAGCTTTCTTT. Amino acid sequence: CASSVSMNTEAFF. The full variable domain, completed using reference TRBV2 and TRBJ1-1, is EPEVTQTPSHQVTQMGQEVILRCVPISNHLYFYWYRQILGQKVEFLVSFYNNEISEKSEIFDDQFSVERPDGSNFTLKIRSTKLEDSAMYFCASSVSMNTEAFFGQGTRLTVV.

The V and J genes are TRBV12-3 or TRBV12-4 and TRBJ2-7; TRBD1 matches 8 bases. The junction had 4 bases not matched to a gene; V was cut back by 6 bases and J by 6 bases. The CDR3 contains 12 residues. This CDR3 reads CASSLGQGEQYF. DNA of the CDR3: TGTGCCAGCAGCCTCGGACAGGGCGAGCAGTACTTC.

The chain links TRBV20-1 to TRBJ1-5; the D gene is possibly TRBD1 (5 bases). The CDR3 loop spans 15 amino acids. Germline assignment: CDR1 DFQATT and CDR2 SNEGSKA (reference sequence). The CDR3 loop is CISRTPGGSNQPQHF. In DNA form, the CDR3 reads TGCATTTCTAGAACTCCGGGGGGGAGCAATCAGCCCCAGCATTTT.

V is TRBV20-1 and J is TRBJ1-2; TRBD1 matches 10 bases. The CDR3 sequence is 15 residues long. V gave up 2 bases and J gave up 2 bases; unmatched junction bases: 5. Germline V gene data show CDR1 as DFQATT and CDR2 as SNEGSKA (reference sequence). In nucleotides, the CDR3 is TGCAGTGCTAGACCTTGGGACAGGGGAAACTATGGCTACACCTTC. Its translation: CSARPWDRGNYGYTF.

The genes are TRBV4-1 and TRBJ2-3; perhaps TRBD2 as D (6 bases). There are 16 residues in the CDR3. Germline CDR1 is MGHRA and CDR2 is YSYEKL. V lost 3 bases to trimming and J lost 6 bases, with 19 bases between them. The CDR3 loop is CASSQAQRVCLDTQYF. In DNA form, the CDR3 reads TGCGCCAGCAGCCAGGCCCAGCGGGTGTGCCTCGATACGCAGTATTTT.

Remarks on this clonotype: At one end the junction does not follow the germline gene, possibly because of a read error. The V call is TRBV6-9, the J call TRBJ2-3; D may be TRBD1 (6 bases). The CDR3 loop spans 17 amino acids. The germline CDR1 and CDR2 sequences are MNHGY and SVAAGI. The CDR3 spells CAISYSSSGIGGDTQYF. The CDR3 DNA follows: TGTGCCATCAGTTACTCATCTTCCGGGATAGGGGGAGATACGCAGTATTTT.

About this clonotype: This likely reflects a read error, since a far larger clone is one base away. In nucleotides, the CDR3 is TGTGCCAGCAGCCGGGACATTCATCCCCAGCATTTT. Its protein is CASSRDIHPQHF. The chain has TRBV7-9 and TRBJ1-5, with D possibly being TRBD1 (6 bases). V was shortened by 5 bases and J by 10 bases, with 12 bases between the two germline ends. From germline, CDR1 is SEHNR and CDR2 FQNEAQ (reference sequence). The CDR3 sequence is 12 residues long.

This chain links TRBV20-1 with TRBJ2-1, with 7 nucleotides matching TRBD2. The germline CDR1 and CDR2 sequences are DFQATT and SNEGSKA (reference sequence). Unmatched junction bases numbered 18, after V lost 8 bases and J lost 8 bases. The CDR3 consists of 15 residues. The CDR3 sequence is CSPLGGGSARYEQFF. The CDR3 DNA reads as TGCAGTCCCCTGGGAGGCGGGAGTGCGAGGTATGAGCAGTTCTTC.

Worth noting for this clonotype: A much larger clone differs by one base, so this may be a read error. This chain links TRBV5-6 with TRBJ1-1, with D hard to call. V was trimmed by 1 base and J by 2 bases, leaving 0 bases between them. CDR3 length equals 11 residues. Germline lookup yields CDR1 SGHDT and CDR2 YYEEEE. The CDR3 is CASSLNTEAFF. CDR3 DNA sequence: TGTGCCAGCAGCTTGAACACTGAAGCTTTCTTT.

This clonotype was seen repeatedly, ten times or more. The rearrangement joins TRBV7-2 to TRBJ2-7, with TRBD2 matching over 7 bases. This CDR3 is 15 amino acids long. Germline CDR1 reads SGHTA; CDR2 reads FQGNSA. Trimming at V came to 1 base and at J to 9 bases, leaving 12 bases not matched to a gene. CDR3 sequence reads: CASSLDRLAGRGQYF. As DNA, the CDR3 is TGTGCCAGCAGCTTAGATAGGCTAGCTGGGAGGGGGCAGTACTTC.

Concerning this clonotype itself: A much more abundant neighbour one base away suggests this may be a read error. The chain has TRBV7-3 and TRBJ2-5; D is perhaps TRBD2 (5 bases). Germline-derived CDR1 and CDR2 are SGHTA and FQGTGA. The CDR3 is 13 residues long. V lost 4 bases and J lost 4, with 10 bases in between. CDR3 bases: TGTGCCAGCAGCTCTAGAGGGTTAGAGACCCAGTACTTC. Protein product: CASSSRGLETQYF. The whole variable domain, remainder taken from reference TRBV7-3 and TRBJ2-5, is GAGVSQTPSNKVTEKGKYVELRCDPISGHTALYWYRQSLGQGPEFLIYFQGTGAADDSGLPNDRFFAVRPEGSVSTLKIQRTERGDSAVYLCASSSRGLETQYFGPGTRLLVL.

This clonotype was observed at least ten times. The chain links TRBV9 to TRBJ2-3; TRBD2 aligns across 11 bases. The CDR3 is 22 residues long. Germline values: CDR1 SGDLS, CDR2 YYNGEE. Trimming took 3 bases from V and 2 from J; bases not matched to a gene: 23. The CDR3 nucleotides are TGTGCCAGCAGCGATACGACGGGGGGACTAGCGGAAACTAGAGGCCCCACAGATACGCAGTATTTT. It encodes CASSDTTGGLAETRGPTDTQYF.

CDR3 amino acids: CASSAPRTVGLTEAFF. CDR3 DNA sequence: TGTGCCAGCAGTGCCCCCAGGACAGTGGGCCTAACTGAAGCTTTCTTT. The chain carries TRBV6-1 and TRBJ1-1; a weak D match, TRBD1 (6 bases). Germline-derived CDR1 and CDR2 are MNHNS and SASEGT. Trimming took 4 bases from V and 5 from J, leaving 20 bases between them. The CDR3 is 16 amino acids.

CDR3 DNA: TGCAGTGCTTCTACCGGACAGAATGAGCAGTTCTTC. Translating it yields CSASTGQNEQFF. V and J are TRBV20-1 and TRBJ2-1, with D possibly TRBD1 on 6 matching bases. Trimming took off 5 bases at V and 7 bases at J, with 12 bases between the two ends. Per the germline V gene, CDR1 is DFQATT and CDR2 is SNEGSKA (reference sequence). The CDR3 contains 12 residues.

The chain employs TRBV19 and TRBJ1-1; possible D gene TRBD1, 5 bases. Germline assignment: CDR1 LNHDA and CDR2 SQIVND (reference sequence). Trimming stripped 4 bases from V and 13 bases from J, with 19 bases between. The CDR3 is 13 residues long. CDR3 in amino acids: CASSNRTPQQDFF. CDR3 DNA: TGTGCCAGTAGTAACAGGACACCCCAACAAGATTTCTTT.